The rows below give T cell receptor beta chains drawn from one sample of a study of blood T cell repertoires in COVID-19. Libraries were prepared by immunoSEQ multiplex PCR; TCRdb keeps only in-frame clonotypes and omits some of them. The repertoire holds about 27,000 clones, with over 75% as singletons. Sequencing was performed on peripheral blood. Receptors originate from a woman aged 45-59 years with active COVID-19. CDR3s include the opening cysteine and the closing phenylalanine or tryptophan. A D gene is named only where the DNA matches it firmly.

D,V,J,CDR3
-,TRBV24-1,TRBJ2-1,CATSDGGPHYNEQFF
TRBD2,TRBV28,TRBJ2-7,CAVAGAREQYF
TRBD2,TRBV24-1,TRBJ2-2,CATSDGGRAGELFF
-,TRBV23-1,TRBJ2-7,CASLLLHEEVYYEQYF
-,TRBV7-8,TRBJ1-4,CASSFSRVFGNEKLFF
-,TRBV5-1,TRBJ2-1,CASQGNEQFF
TRBD2,TRBV5-5,TRBJ2-7,CASSHYSGSYPYEQYF
TRBD2,TRBV5-4,TRBJ2-5,CASSSGLAGQETQYF
-,TRBV9,TRBJ1-2,CASSVAKKGPGGYTF
TRBD1,TRBV5-4,TRBJ2-7,CASRMGQTSSYEQYF
-,TRBV5-5,TRBJ2-7,CASSLGDTPVQYF
TRBD1,TRBV13,TRBJ2-3,CASREDRGPDTQYF
TRBD2,TRBV3-1/TRBV3-2,TRBJ2-7,CASSPGLAREQYF
-,TRBV5-4,TRBJ2-7,CASSRRTGYSYEQYF
-,TRBV9,TRBJ2-3,CASSASGFSTDTQYF
TRBD1,TRBV5-1,TRBJ1-1,CASSLGTGDQGEAFF
-,TRBV7-9,TRBJ2-1,CASSLRDRRVF
-,TRBV2,TRBJ1-2,CASSEEGGMGYTF
TRBD1,TRBV30,TRBJ2-7,CAWSGDRGPTYEQYF
TRBD2,TRBV2,TRBJ2-1,CASSEYAAGVEQFF
-,TRBV12-3/TRBV12-4,TRBJ1-2,CASSSGYYGYTF
TRBD1,TRBV7-9,TRBJ2-2,CASSRPPGGLGTGELFF
-,TRBV11-2,TRBJ2-5,CASSLVGIGETQYF
TRBD2,TRBV5-1,TRBJ2-2,CASSFSGSPTGELFF
-,TRBV3-1/TRBV3-2,TRBJ2-3,CASSLRGTRRQDTQYF
TRBD2,TRBV4-1,TRBJ2-1,CASSQDPTSGREQFF
-,TRBV6-5,TRBJ1-2,CAFGGVYGYTF
TRBD1,TRBV27,TRBJ1-4,CASRKGQDNEKLFF
-,TRBV5-1,TRBJ2-1,CASSLEGSYNEQFF
-,TRBV19,TRBJ1-1,CASSIVGGRNTEAFF
TRBD2,TRBV3-1/TRBV3-2,TRBJ2-1,CASSQLLSGSPEQFF
-,TRBV27,TRBJ2-3,CASSTWESGDTDTQYF
TRBD1,TRBV19,TRBJ1-5,CASRQGNQPQHF
TRBD2,TRBV6-1,TRBJ2-3,CASSEGGRPSTDTQYF
-,TRBV18,TRBJ2-3,CASSPAGTTDTQYF
-,TRBV2,TRBJ1-5,CASSPQTVSNQPQHF
-,TRBV15,TRBJ1-6,CATSRNEESPLHF
-,TRBV5-1,TRBJ2-1,CASSLIAETYNEQFF
-,TRBV9,TRBJ2-1,CASSEREYNEQFF
-,TRBV19,TRBJ2-2,CASKGAGLNTGELFF
-,TRBV19,TRBJ1-2,CASSILFSNYGYTF
TRBD1,TRBV20-1,TRBJ1-1,CSASTGGQAFF
TRBD1,TRBV3-1/TRBV3-2,TRBJ2-2,CASSPGQGFSGELFF
-,TRBV7-9,TRBJ2-1,CASSSEYNEQFF
-,TRBV28,TRBJ1-5,CATLPQHSNQPQHF
TRBD2,TRBV5-6,TRBJ2-7,CASSLALAGVVEQYF
-,TRBV7-9,TRBJ2-7,CASSDGGLTYEQYF
TRBD1,TRBV18,TRBJ1-1,CASSRGQGQTEAFF
-,TRBV6-5,TRBJ2-7,CASRPDSISSYEQYF
-,TRBV5-1,TRBJ2-7,CASSLLAEDTKQYF
TRBD2,TRBV13,TRBJ2-1,CASSFSGSHSYNEQFF
TRBD2,TRBV7-3,TRBJ2-1,CASSPISGRSNNEQFF
-,TRBV30,TRBJ1-2,CAWTTPRGSYGYTF
TRBD1,TRBV7-3,TRBJ2-3,CASSFDRGRTDTQYF
-,TRBV29-1,TRBJ1-2,CSVEVYRDGNYGYTF
-,TRBV5-1,TRBJ2-1,CASSLTRTYNEQFF
-,TRBV4-2,TRBJ1-1,CASSQQYTVNTEAFF